What follows are 10 T cell receptor beta chains derived from one specimen sequenced in a study of T-cell reconstitution after alpha-beta-depleted transplantation in children. Preparation of the TCRbeta library was carried out with unique molecular identifiers. TCRdb re-analysed the PCR reads in MiXCR, keeping a single row per CDR3 protein. The sample consists of some 450,000 distinct CDR3 sequences, over 40% of them appearing once. The material sequenced was PBMCs, taken before TCRalphabeta/CD19-depleted stem cell transplant. The receptors derive from a girl aged 2 to 9 with aplastic anemia, due to receive a stem cell transplant.

The rearrangement links TRBV28 to TRBJ2-3; D is unresolved. Germline CDR1 MDHEN, CDR2 SYDVKM. V lost 6 bases and J lost 5, with 6 bases in between. The CDR3 contains 11 residues. The CDR3 coding sequence is TGTGCCAGCAGGGACCAAGATACGCAGTATTTT. This sequence encodes CASRDQDTQYF.

The J gene is TRBJ2-7, the V gene TRBV4-1; 11 nucleotides match TRBD2. Germline-derived CDR1 and CDR2 are MGHRA and YSYEKL. After removal of 0 bases from V and 4 bases from J, the junction contained 8 bases not matched to a gene. CDR3 length equals 17 residues. The CDR3 DNA reads as TGCGCCAGCAGCCAAGATTGGCTAGCGGGGGGCCCTTACGAGCAGTACTTC. Amino acid sequence: CASSQDWLAGGPYEQYF.

The chain employs TRBV5-5 and TRBJ2-3; no clear D gene. The CDR3 extends over 16 amino acids. The ends were cut back, 1 base at V and 0 bases at J, with 12 bases in the middle. The germline V gene has CDR1 SGHKS and CDR2 YYEKEE (reference sequence). The CDR3 DNA reads as TGTGCCAGCAGCTTGCATCCGGCCCCTAGCACAGATACGCAGTATTTT. Its protein product is CASSLHPAPSTDTQYF.

This clonotype is medium-sized in the sample. The chain is built from TRBV9 and TRBJ1-1; D not certain. The V gene's germline CDR1 is SGDLS and CDR2 YYNGEE. The length of the CDR3 is 13 residues. V was pared by 0 bases and J by 5 bases, with 8 bases between. The CDR3 sequence: CASSVELGTEAFF. The CDR3, as DNA: TGTGCCAGCAGCGTAGAACTGGGGACTGAAGCTTTCTTT.

The chain employs TRBV7-9 and TRBJ1-1; D gene ambiguous. The CDR3 contains 17 residues. V was cut by 7 bases and J by 2 bases, with 23 bases left in between. Germline V CDR1 and CDR2: SEHNR, FQNEAQ (reference sequence). CDR3 DNA: TGTGCCAGCATCCTCGCAGGATCTTTTCCGGGTAACACTGAAGCTTTCTTT. This encodes CASILAGSFPGNTEAFF.

This clonotype was seen many times. The V call is TRBV12-3 or TRBV12-4, the J call TRBJ2-1; D is ambiguous. With 0 bases removed from V and 4 bases from J, the gap between germline ends came to 16 bases. This CDR3 is built from 17 residues. This CDR3 is CASSLASYTLSYNEQFF. In nucleotides, the CDR3 is TGTGCCAGCAGTTTAGCCAGTTATACCCTTTCTTACAATGAGCAGTTCTTC.

This chain connects TRBV5-1 to TRBJ2-5; 9 nucleotides align to TRBD2. The ends lost 4 bases at V and 1 base at J; junction bases unmatched: 5. The CDR3 totals 15 residues. Per the germline V gene, CDR1 is SGHRS and CDR2 is YFSETQ. CDR3 DNA sequence: TGCGCCAGCAGCGTCGGGGGACTAGCCCAAGAGACCCAGTACTTC. Protein: CASSVGGLAQETQYF. Full variable domain (missing parts from reference TRBV5-1 and TRBJ2-5): KAGVTQTPRYLIKTRGQQVTLSCSPISGHRSVSWYQQTPGQGLQFLFEYFSETQRNKGNFPGRFSGRQFSNSRSEMNVSTLELGDSALYLCASSVGGLAQETQYFGPGTRLLVL.

The chain is built from TRBV20-1 and TRBJ1-5, with TRBD1 matching over 8 bases. The V gene's germline CDR1 is DFQATT and CDR2 SNEGSKA (reference sequence). The CDR3 covers 14 residues. The V and J ends lost 1 base and 3 bases, in that order; junction bases with no gene match: 2. DNA for the CDR3: TGCAGTGCTAGAGGGACAGGGCTCAATCAGCCCCAGCATTTT. Translating it yields CSARGTGLNQPQHF.

This clonotype was detected ten times or more. This chain joins TRBV7-9 and TRBJ2-5; D may be TRBD1 or TRBD2 (5 bases each). V lost 7 bases and J lost 6, with 15 bases in between. Germline V gene data show CDR1 as SEHNR and CDR2 as FQNEAQ (reference sequence). The CDR3 has 13 amino acids. The CDR3 region has the DNA TGTGCCAGCACCTCAGGGAGAGGGAAGACCCAGTACTTC. Translation gives CASTSGRGKTQYF.

V is TRBV29-1 and J is TRBJ2-7; D uncertain. Germline lookup yields CDR1 SQVTM and CDR2 ANQGSEA. The CDR3 contains 12 residues. Trimming left V 1 base short and J 5 bases short, with 9 bases between. CDR3 amino acids: CSVEGVGDEQYF. As DNA, the CDR3 is TGCAGCGTTGAAGGGGTGGGCGACGAGCAGTACTTC.